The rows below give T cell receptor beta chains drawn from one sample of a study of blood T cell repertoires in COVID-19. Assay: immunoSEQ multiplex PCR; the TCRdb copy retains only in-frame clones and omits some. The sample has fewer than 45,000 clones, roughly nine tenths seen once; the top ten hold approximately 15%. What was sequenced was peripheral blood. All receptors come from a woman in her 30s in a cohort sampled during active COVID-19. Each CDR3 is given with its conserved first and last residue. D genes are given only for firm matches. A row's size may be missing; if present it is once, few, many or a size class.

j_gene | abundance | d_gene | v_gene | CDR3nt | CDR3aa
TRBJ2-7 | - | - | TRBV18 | TGTGCCAGCTCACCGGAGCGGACCCATATTTTATACGAGCAGTACTTC | CASSPERTHILYEQYF
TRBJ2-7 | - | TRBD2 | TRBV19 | TGTGCCAGTAGTAGGGGACAGCTGACTAGCGGGGAAACCATTCCCCCCTACGAGCAGTACTTC | CASSRGQLTSGETIPPYEQYF
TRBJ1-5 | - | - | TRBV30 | TGTGCCTGGAGTGTGGCAGGGATCAATCAGCCCCAGCATTTT | CAWSVAGINQPQHF
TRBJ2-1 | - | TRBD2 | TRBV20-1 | TGCAGTGCTAGTGGCGGGAGGGACTACAATGAGCAGTTCTTC | CSASGGRDYNEQFF
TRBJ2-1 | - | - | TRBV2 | TGTGCCAGCAGTTTCACACCGTTCTCCTACAATGAGCAGTTCTTC | CASSFTPFSYNEQFF
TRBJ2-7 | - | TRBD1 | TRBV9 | TGTGCCAGCAGCGTAGATCGTCAGGGGGCGCGGGAGCAGTACTTC | CASSVDRQGAREQYF
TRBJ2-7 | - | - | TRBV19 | TGTGCCAGTAGTTTCGCGGGACAGTCCTCCTACGAGCAGTACTTC | CASSFAGQSSYEQYF
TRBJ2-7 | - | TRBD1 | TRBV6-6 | TGTGCCAGTAGATCAGGGGGCAACGGATACGAGCAGTACTTC | CASRSGGNGYEQYF
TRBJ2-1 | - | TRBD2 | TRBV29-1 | TGCAGCGTTAGGGCTAGCGGGGGCAATGAGCAGTTCTTC | CSVRASGGNEQFF
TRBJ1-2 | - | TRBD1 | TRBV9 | TGTGCCAGCAGCGTAGGAGGGACAGGGAAAGATGGCTACACCTTC | CASSVGGTGKDGYTF
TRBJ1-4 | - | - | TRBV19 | TGTGCCAGTAGTGACAAAGCGGGGAGAAAGGAAAAACTGTTTTTT | CASSDKAGRKEKLFF
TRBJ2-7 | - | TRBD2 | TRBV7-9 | TGTGCCAGCAGCATTAGCGGGAGGGCCCCCGAGCAGTACTTC | CASSISGRAPEQYF
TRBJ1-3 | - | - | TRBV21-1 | TGTGCCAGCCCCGGGACAGCCAGCTCTGGAAACACCATATATTTT | CASPGTASSGNTIYF
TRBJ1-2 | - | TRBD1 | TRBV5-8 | TGTGCCAGCAGTCGCTGGGACAGATACGGATATGGCTACACCTTC | CASSRWDRYGYGYTF
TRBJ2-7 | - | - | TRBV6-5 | TGTGCCAGCAGTTCACCCGGGGGACACGAGCAGTACTTC | CASSSPGGHEQYF
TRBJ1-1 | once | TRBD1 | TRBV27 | TGTGCCAGCAGTTTATGGAAGACAGGGGGGAACACTGAAGCTTTCTTT | CASSLWKTGGNTEAFF
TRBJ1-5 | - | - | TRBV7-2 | TGTGCCAGCAGCTTAGGCGTAGATCAGCCCCAGCATTTT | CASSLGVDQPQHF
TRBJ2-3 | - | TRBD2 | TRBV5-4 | TGTGCCAGCAGCTTGGTAGCGGGAAGCACAGATACGCAGTATTTT | CASSLVAGSTDTQYF
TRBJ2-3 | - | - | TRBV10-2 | TGCGCCAGCACGATGCCGGACAAGACTAGCACAGATACGCAGTATTTT | CASTMPDKTSTDTQYF
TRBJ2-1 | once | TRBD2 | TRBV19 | TGTGCCAGTAGACCGGGACTAGCGGAGAACTACAATGAGCAGTTCTTC | CASRPGLAENYNEQFF
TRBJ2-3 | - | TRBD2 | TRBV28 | TGTGCCAGCAGTTACAGCTCCTCGGTTGTTCCCCTGGGGCTAGCGGACCCAGATACGCAGTATTTT | CASSYSSSVVPLGLADPDTQYF
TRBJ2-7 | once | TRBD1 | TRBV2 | TGTGCCAGCAGCCGGGACAGCTACGAGCAGTACTTC | CASSRDSYEQYF
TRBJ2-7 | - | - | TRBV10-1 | TGCGCCAGCAGGGGGCCTTCCTACGAGCAGTACTTC | CASRGPSYEQYF
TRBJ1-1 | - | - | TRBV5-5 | TGTGCCAGCAGTCCTGCGGGGGGAGTGAACACTGAAGCTTTCTTT | CASSPAGGVNTEAFF
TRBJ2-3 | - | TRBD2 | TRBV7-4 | TGTGCCAGCAGCTTCCCCTGGAGTAGCGGGAGGACAGATACGCAGTATTTT | CASSFPWSSGRTDTQYF
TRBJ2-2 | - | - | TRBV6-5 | TGTGCCAGCACTTTAGCGGCGAACACCGGGGAGCTGTTTTTT | CASTLAANTGELFF
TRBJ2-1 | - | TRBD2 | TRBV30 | TGTGCCTGGAGTGTACTAGCGGGAGGAGGTGAGCAGTTCTTC | CAWSVLAGGGEQFF
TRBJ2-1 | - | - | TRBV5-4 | TGTGCCAGCTGGGCGTTCTCGAGCTCCTACAATGAGCAGTTCTTC | CASWAFSSSYNEQFF
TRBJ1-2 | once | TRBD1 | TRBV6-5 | TGTGCCAGCCTTACAGGGGGAGGCAACTATGGCTACACCTTC | CASLTGGGNYGYTF
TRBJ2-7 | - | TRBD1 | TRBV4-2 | TGTGCCAGCAGCCAAGATGGACAGGCGAACTCCTACGAGCAGTACTTC | CASSQDGQANSYEQYF
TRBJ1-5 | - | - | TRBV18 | TGTGCCAGCTCACCTGGGGGCGTGAGCAATCAGCCCCAGCATTTT | CASSPGGVSNQPQHF
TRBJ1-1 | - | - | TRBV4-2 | TGTGCCAGCAGCCAAGAAGGGGGGAACACTGAAGCTTTCTTT | CASSQEGGNTEAFF
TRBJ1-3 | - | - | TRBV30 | TGTGCTCTGGACGGGGGTTCAGCTGGAAACACCATATATTTT | CALDGGSAGNTIYF
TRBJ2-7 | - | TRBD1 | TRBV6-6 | TGTGCCAGCAGGTCGGGGGGACAGGGGTCCTACGAGCAGTACTTC | CASRSGGQGSYEQYF
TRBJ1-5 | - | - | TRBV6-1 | TGTGCCAGCAGTGAAGGCAGGGTGAGAAATCAGCCCCAGCATTTT | CASSEGRVRNQPQHF
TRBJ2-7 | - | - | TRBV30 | TGTGCCTGGGCCGGGGAGAGCGTTCCCTACGAGCAGTACTTC | CAWAGESVPYEQYF
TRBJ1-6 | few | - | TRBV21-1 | TGTGCCAGCAGCGCCTTTGGGACAGTCCACGATAGTCCCCTCCACTTT | CASSAFGTVHDSPLHF
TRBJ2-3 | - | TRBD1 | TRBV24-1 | TGTGCCACCAGTGATCAGGACAGGGGGCGCGGAGATACGCAGTATTTT | CATSDQDRGRGDTQYF
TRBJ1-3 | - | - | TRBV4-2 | TGTGCCAGCAGCCCCCTCGTGGGGGCTCGAAACACCATATATTTT | CASSPLVGARNTIYF
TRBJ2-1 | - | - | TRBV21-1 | TGTGCCAGCAGCAAATGGGGCGACAGGCCCCTAGCGGGAGAGGGTAGAAATGAGCAGTTCTTC | CASSKWGDRPLAGEGRNEQFF
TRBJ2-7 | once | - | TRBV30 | TGTGCCTTAGACGGGAGCTCCTACGAGCAGTACTTC | CALDGSSYEQYF
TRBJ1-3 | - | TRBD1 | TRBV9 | TGTGCCAGCAGCAGATTGGACAGGGGGCTTGGTGGAAACACCATATATTTT | CASSRLDRGLGGNTIYF
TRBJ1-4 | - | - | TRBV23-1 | TGCGCCAGCAGTCAACGAGACAGAGATAATGAAAAACTGTTTTTT | CASSQRDRDNEKLFF
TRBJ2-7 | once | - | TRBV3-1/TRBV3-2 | TGTGCCAGCAGCCAAGCATGGAGGTACGAGCAGTACTTC | CASSQAWRYEQYF
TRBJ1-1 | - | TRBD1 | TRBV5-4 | TGTGCCAGCAGCTTGAGGACAGGGGGATACACTGAAGCTTTCTTT | CASSLRTGGYTEAFF
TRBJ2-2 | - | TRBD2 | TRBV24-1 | TGTGCCACCAGTGGCAGACCGGGACTAGCGGGAGGTTGGGTCACCGGGGAGCTGTTTTTT | CATSGRPGLAGGWVTGELFF
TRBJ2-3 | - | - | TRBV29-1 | TGCAGCGTTGCTTCCACAGATACGCAGTATTTT | CSVASTDTQYF
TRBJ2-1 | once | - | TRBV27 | TGTGCCAGCAGTTTAGAGGGCGGGAACTCAAACAATGAGCAGTTCTTC | CASSLEGGNSNNEQFF
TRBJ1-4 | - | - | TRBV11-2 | TGTGCCAGCAGCTCCGGGGCGGGGGATGAAAAACTGTTTTTT | CASSSGAGDEKLFF
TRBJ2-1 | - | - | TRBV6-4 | TGTGCCAGCAGTGAGATAGGGAGCTCCTACAATGAGCAGTTCTTC | CASSEIGSSYNEQFF
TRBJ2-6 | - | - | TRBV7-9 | TGTGCCAGCAGCAACCGACAGGCTTCGATGGCCAACGTCCTGACTTTC | CASSNRQASMANVLTF
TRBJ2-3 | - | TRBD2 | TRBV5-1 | TGCGCCAGCAGCCCATCGGGGGGAGCGGGTACGCAGTATTTT | CASSPSGGAGTQYF
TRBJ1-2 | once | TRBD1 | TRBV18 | TGTGCCAGCTCACCCCTTTCGGGACAGCCTAACTATGGCTACACCTTC | CASSPLSGQPNYGYTF
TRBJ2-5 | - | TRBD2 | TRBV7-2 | TGTGCCAGCAGCTTAGGTCCGTCCGGCGGGAGAACAGAGACCCAGTACTTC | CASSLGPSGGRTETQYF
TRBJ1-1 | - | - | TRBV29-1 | TGCAGCGTTACGAGCCATGGGAACACTGAAGCTTTCTTT | CSVTSHGNTEAFF
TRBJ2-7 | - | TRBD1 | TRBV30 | TGTGCCTGGAGGGACAGGGGGTCCTACGAGCAGTACTTC | CAWRDRGSYEQYF
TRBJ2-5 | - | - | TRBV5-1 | TGCGCCAGCAGCTTGGGTCCCAGGGGCTCCCCCCAAGAGACCCAGTACTTC | CASSLGPRGSPQETQYF
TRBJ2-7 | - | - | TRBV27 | TGTGCCAGCAGTTTAACGAGGGCAGCCGCCTACGAGCAGTACTTC | CASSLTRAAAYEQYF
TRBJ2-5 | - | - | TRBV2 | TGTGCCAGCAGTGGGACAGAGAGGGGGACCCAGTACTTC | CASSGTERGTQYF